This TCR beta chain was observed in a study of shared clonotypes between healthy human individuals. Study results and caveats: Rarefaction exposed incomplete sorted-subset sequencing despite large depth. Clonotypes not shared had lower generation probabilities than those common to all four donors.

Between the trimmed V and J ends, which lost 2 bases and 2 bases, there was a span of 3 bases. There are 12 residues in the CDR3. Germline CDR1 and CDR2: SGHNT and YYREEE (reference sequence). As regards this clone: Antigen specificity is unknown.

Naive CD8 populations comprised CD45RO-negative cells positively selected for CCR7, excluding terminally differentiated effector memory CD45RA+ cells. The input for sorted-subset replicate PCRs was 150 to 200 ng DNA, tens of thousands of T cell genomes. Libraries were prepared by immunoSEQ multiplex PCR; TCRdb keeps only in-frame clonotypes and omits some of them. The table has around 600,000 clones, about 95% seen once. This receptor was taken from a woman in her 30s in good health. The gene calls are TRBV5-4 and TRBJ2-3; D uncertain. Sequenced: naive CD8+ T cells sorted from blood. CDR3: CASSFPTDTQYF. The CDR3 nucleotides are TGTGCCAGCAGCTTCCCCACAGATACGCAGTATTTT.